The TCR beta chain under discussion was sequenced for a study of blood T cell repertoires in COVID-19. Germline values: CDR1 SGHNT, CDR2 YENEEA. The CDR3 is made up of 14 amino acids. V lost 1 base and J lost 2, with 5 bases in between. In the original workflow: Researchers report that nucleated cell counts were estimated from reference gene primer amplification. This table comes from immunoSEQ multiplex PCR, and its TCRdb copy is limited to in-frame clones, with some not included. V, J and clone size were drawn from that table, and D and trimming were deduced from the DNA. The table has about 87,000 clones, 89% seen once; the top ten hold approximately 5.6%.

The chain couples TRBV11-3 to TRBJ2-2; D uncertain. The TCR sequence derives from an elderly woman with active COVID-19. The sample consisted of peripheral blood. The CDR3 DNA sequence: TGTGCCAGCAGCTTAGCAGGCAACACCGGGGAGCTGTTTTTT. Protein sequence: CASSLAGNTGELFF.